This T cell receptor (beta chain) stems from a study of quantifying T cell responses using KT2 cells (dated by TCRdb to about 2017). For the study in its entirety: RNA was DNase-treated and reverse transcribed with TCR alpha and beta constant-region primers, mostly using SuperScript III. Under optimum conditions, the efficiency of the T4 ligation step was estimated to be more than 10%. PCR2 was run as a SYBR Green qPCR and stopped at a predetermined fluorescence threshold to avoid over-amplification. The investigation overall reported the following: Saturation in the detection of KT2 sequences was observed at very high KT2 spike-in numbers. Over several orders of magnitude, the number of KT2 alpha and beta sequences rose linearly with the number of KT2 cells put in. This TCR sequencing study did not compare the pipeline side by side with other TCR sequencing techniques. KT2 sequences were still detected at the lowest spike-in tested, roughly one KT2 cell per 100,000 PBMC.

Note on this clonotype: Its cognate antigen has yet to be identified. Qualities for individual bases were not recorded, and no much larger clone is one base off.

V gives up 4 bases and J gives up 4 bases, and the segment between their germline ends measures 16 bases. The CDR3 holds 15 amino acids from the cysteine to the phenylalanine. Solely the CDR3 DNA is kept, with 45 bases framed from the first base. The CDR1 and CDR2 encoded by the germline V gene (reference sequence) are LNHDA and SQIVND. Receptor libraries were prepared by UMI-ligation and nested PCR. A single-stranded oligonucleotide bearing the Illumina SP2 sequence and a UMI was ligated to the 3' end of the cDNA with T4 RNA ligase 1. PCR1 ran around 4 cycles (98°C 15 s, 69°C 30 s, 72°C 40 s); the beta primer was an equimolar mix of RC1.1 and RC1.2 covering TRBC1 and TRBC2. Starting at PCR2, TCR alpha and beta chains were handled separately, and sample indices and Illumina adaptors were added. The UMI comprised 12 random nucleotides, as two hexamers separated by a spacer, placed after an 8-base spacer. Libraries were sequenced on an Illumina MiSeq using v2 2x251 paired-end chemistry, with under 15 samples typically included per run. PhiX DNA was added at 5-7% to each sequencing library so that diversity was increased. Under the source paper's analysis protocol: The raw reads were converted into FASTQ with bcl2fastq and then demultiplexed by dual indices with Demultiplexor. Decombinator assigned V and J genes by tag matching, allowing a single base-pair mismatch. Using UMIs, Collapsinator corrected both sequencing errors and the frequency errors that come from PCR heterogeneity. CDR3Translator converted Decombinator identifiers into nucleotide sequence, translated that sequence into amino acids, and extracted CDR3 based on C- and N-terminal motifs. A cluster of KT2 sequences sharing one unique molecular identifier was counted as one distinct KT2 TCR. The public reads were run again by TCRdb, first through fastp at Q25 and then through MiXCR, and only productive beta chains were kept. Identical CDR3 proteins give one entry, which carries the most common genes and DNA. TCRdb, not the authors, supplied the V and J calls. Across this sample there are some 43,000 distinct CDR3 sequences, with approximately 15% seen only once. The ten largest make up roughly 40% of the sample.

To test the sensitivity and accuracy of the pipeline, known numbers of KT2, a T cell clone whose TCR had already been sequenced, were spiked into unfractionated PBMC. A range of KT2-to-PBMC ratios was produced by mixing KT2 cells with a fixed number of PBMC. The receptor was derived from a human donor. The sample comprised PBMCs spiked with cells of the T cell clone KT2. The chain employs TRBV19 and TRBJ1-2; TRBD1 is possibly the D segment (6 matching bases). The sequenced DNA is TGTGCCAGTAGTACATACAGGGACCAGACCTATGGCTACACCTTC. This translates into CASSTYRDQTYGYTF.